This T cell receptor beta chain appears in the sequencing data of a study of T cell repertoires in cytomegalovirus infection. In the study overall: Alongside well-studied HLA-B-restricted CMV epitopes, recently identified HLA-C-restricted CMV epitopes were also used. From public TCR beta signatures came an indication of both CMV infection and matching HLA type.

V lost 0 bases and J lost 4; bases outside the gene matches: 5. The length of the CDR3 is 15 residues. Looked up from germline, CDR1 is DFQATT and CDR2 is SNEGSKA (reference sequence). Study-level results: Identification of carriers of CMV plus the relevant HLA was performed using cumulative public TCR beta family frequency. The response measured ex vivo was dominated by TCR beta clonotypes (HLA-C-restricted and CMV-specific).

This clonotype was detected only once. Its antigen is not known. TCRdb reanalysed the reads using MiXCR and keeps one entry per CDR3 protein. This sample has 350,000 to 400,000 distinct CDR3 sequences, with around a third found just once. This specimen was cultured PBMCs, taken from culture after CMV antigen stimulation. This clonotype was obtained from a human donor in good health (CMV status not recorded). Some clones in this sample may be carry-over from other donors' samples. The chain couples TRBV20-1 to TRBJ1-5; 8 bases align to TRBD1. The DNA for the CDR3 is TGCAGTGCTAGAGATCCAGGGGGCGTAAATCAGCCCCAGCATTTT. This translates into CSARDPGGVNQPQHF.